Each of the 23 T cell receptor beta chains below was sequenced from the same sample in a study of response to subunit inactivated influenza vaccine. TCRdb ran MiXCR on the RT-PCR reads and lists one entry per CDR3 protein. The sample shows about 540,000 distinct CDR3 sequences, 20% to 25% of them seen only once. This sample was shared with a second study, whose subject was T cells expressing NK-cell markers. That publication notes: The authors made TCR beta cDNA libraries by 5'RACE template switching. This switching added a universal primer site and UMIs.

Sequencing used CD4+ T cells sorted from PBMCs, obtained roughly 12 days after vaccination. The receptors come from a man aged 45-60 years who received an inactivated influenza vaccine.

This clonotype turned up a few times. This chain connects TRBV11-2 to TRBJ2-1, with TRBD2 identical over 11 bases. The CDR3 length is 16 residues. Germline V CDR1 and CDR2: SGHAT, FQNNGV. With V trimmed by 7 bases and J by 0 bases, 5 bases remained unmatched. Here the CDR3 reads CASKGTSGHSYNEQFF. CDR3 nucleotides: TGTGCCAGCAAAGGGACTAGCGGACACTCCTACAATGAGCAGTTCTTC.

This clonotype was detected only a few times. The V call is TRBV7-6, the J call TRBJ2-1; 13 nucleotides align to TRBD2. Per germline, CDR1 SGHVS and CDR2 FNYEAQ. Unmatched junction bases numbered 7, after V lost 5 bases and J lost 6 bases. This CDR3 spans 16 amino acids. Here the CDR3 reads CASSPAGLAGSNEQFF. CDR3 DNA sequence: TGTGCCAGCAGCCCGGCGGGACTAGCGGGAAGCAATGAGCAGTTCTTC.

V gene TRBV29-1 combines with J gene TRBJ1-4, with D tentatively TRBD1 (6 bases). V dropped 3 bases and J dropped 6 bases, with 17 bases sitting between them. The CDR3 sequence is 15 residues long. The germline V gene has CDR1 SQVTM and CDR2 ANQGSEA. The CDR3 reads CSVDGSRAGDEKLFF. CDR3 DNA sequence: TGCAGCGTTGACGGTTCGAGGGCAGGGGATGAAAAACTGTTTTTT.

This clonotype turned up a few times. This CDR3 is CASSLGEQETQYF. The DNA of the CDR3 is TGTGCCAGCAGCTTGGGGGAACAAGAGACCCAGTACTTC. The chain joins TRBV11-2 to TRBJ2-5; either TRBD1 or TRBD2 may fit D (5 bases each). Trimming cost V 3 bases and J 2 bases, with 7 bases left between them. The CDR3 runs to 13 residues. CDR1 is SGHAT, CDR2 FQNNGV, per germline.

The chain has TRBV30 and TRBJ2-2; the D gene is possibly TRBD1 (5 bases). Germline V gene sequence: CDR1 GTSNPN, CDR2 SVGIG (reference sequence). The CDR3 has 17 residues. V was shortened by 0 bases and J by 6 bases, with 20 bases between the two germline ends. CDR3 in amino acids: CAWSVFLGQGSAGELFF. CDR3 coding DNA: TGTGCCTGGAGTGTATTCTTGGGCCAGGGATCGGCCGGGGAGCTGTTTTTT.

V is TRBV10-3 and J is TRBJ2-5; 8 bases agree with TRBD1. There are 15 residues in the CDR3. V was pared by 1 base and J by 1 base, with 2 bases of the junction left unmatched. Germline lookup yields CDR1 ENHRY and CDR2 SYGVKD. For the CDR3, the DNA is TGTGCCATCAGTGAGTGGACAGGGCCCCAAGAGACCCAGTACTTC. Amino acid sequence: CAISEWTGPQETQYF.

CDR3 residues: CASSMTGGTEAFF. For the CDR3, the DNA is TGTGCCAGCAGCATGACCGGAGGGACTGAAGCTTTCTTT. J is TRBJ1-1 and V is TRBV5-6; D remains ambiguous. The CDR3 totals 13 residues. Germline CDR1 and CDR2: SGHDT and YYEEEE. Between the trimmed V and J ends, which lost 4 bases and 5 bases, there was a span of 12 bases.

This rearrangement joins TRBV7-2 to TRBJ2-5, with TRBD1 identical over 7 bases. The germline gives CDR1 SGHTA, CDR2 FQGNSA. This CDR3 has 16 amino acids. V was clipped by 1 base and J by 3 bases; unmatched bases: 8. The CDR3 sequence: CASSLGVWDRKETQYF. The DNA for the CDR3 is TGTGCCAGCAGCTTAGGAGTGTGGGACAGAAAAGAGACCCAGTACTTC.

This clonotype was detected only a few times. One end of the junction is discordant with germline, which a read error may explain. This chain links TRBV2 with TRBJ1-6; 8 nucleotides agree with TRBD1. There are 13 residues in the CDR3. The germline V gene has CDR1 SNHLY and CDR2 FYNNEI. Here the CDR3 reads CASSGQGNSPLHF. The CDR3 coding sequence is TGCGCCAGCAGTGGACAGGGTAATTCACCCCTCCACTTT. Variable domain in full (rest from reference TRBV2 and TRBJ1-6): EPEVTQTPSHQVTQMGQEVILRCVPISNHLYFYWYRQILGQKVEFLVSFYNNEISEKSEIFDDQFSVERPDGSNFTLKIRSTKLEDSAMYFCASSGQGNSPLHFGNGTRLTVT.

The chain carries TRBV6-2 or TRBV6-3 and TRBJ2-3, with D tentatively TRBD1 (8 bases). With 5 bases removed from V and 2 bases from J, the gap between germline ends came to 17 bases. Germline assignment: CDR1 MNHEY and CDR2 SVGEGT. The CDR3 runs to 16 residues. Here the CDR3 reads CASSDHRGGTTDTQYF. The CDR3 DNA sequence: TGTGCCAGCAGTGACCACAGGGGGGGTACCACAGATACGCAGTATTTT.

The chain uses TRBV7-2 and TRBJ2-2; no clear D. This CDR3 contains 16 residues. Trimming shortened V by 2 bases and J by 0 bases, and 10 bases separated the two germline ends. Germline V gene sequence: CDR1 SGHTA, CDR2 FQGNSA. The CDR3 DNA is TGTGCCAGCAGCTTATCTAGACACACGAACACCGGGGAGCTGTTTTTT. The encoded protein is CASSLSRHTNTGELFF.

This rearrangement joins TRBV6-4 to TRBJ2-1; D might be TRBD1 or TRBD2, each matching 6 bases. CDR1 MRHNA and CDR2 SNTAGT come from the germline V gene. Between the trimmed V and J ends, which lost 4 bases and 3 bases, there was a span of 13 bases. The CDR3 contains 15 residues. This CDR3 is CASSVEGGNYNEQFF. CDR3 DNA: TGTGCCAGCAGTGTCGAAGGGGGGAACTACAATGAGCAGTTCTTC.

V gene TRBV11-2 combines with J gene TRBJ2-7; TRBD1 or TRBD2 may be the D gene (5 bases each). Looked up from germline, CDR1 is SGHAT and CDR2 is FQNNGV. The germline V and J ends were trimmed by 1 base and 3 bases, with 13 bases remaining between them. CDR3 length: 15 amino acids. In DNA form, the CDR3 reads TGTGCCAGCAGCTTAGGAGGGACGGGTGGCTACGAGCAGTACTTC. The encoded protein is CASSLGGTGGYEQYF. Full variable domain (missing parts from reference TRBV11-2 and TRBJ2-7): EAGVAQSPRYKIIEKRQSVAFWCNPISGHATLYWYQQILGQGPKLLIQFQNNGVVDDSQLPKDRFSAERLKGVDSTLKIQPAKLEDSAVYLCASSLGGTGGYEQYFGPGTRLTVT.

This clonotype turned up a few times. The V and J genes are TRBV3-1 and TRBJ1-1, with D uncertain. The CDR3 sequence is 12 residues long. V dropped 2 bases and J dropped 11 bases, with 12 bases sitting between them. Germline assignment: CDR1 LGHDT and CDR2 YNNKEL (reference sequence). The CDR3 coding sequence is TGTGCCAGCAGCCAAAGTCGGAGTGGGGCTTTCTTT. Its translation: CASSQSRSGAFF.

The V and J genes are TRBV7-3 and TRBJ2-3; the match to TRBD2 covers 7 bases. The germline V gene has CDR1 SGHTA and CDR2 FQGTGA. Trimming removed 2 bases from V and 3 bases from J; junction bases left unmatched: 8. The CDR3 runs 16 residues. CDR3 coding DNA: TGTGCCAGCAGCTTAGTGGCGGGAGCGGGGACAGATACGCAGTATTTT. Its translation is CASSLVAGAGTDTQYF.

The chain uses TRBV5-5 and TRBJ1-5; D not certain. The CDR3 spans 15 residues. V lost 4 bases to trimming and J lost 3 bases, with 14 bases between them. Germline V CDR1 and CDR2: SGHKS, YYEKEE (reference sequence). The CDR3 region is CASSVEERDNQPQHF. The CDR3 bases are TGTGCCAGCAGCGTGGAGGAGAGGGACAATCAGCCCCAGCATTTT.

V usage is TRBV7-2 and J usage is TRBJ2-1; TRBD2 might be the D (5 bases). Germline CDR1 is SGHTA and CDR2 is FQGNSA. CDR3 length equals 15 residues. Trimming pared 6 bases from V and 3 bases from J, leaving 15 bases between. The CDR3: CASRPRESDYNEQFF. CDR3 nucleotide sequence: TGTGCCAGCAGACCACGGGAAAGCGACTACAATGAGCAGTTCTTC.

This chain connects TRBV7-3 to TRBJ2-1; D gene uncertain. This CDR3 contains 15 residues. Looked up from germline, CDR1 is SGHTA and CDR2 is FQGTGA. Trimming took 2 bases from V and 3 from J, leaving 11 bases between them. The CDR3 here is CASSLGVRSYNEQFF. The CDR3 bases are TGTGCCAGCAGCTTAGGGGTCAGGAGCTACAATGAGCAGTTCTTC.

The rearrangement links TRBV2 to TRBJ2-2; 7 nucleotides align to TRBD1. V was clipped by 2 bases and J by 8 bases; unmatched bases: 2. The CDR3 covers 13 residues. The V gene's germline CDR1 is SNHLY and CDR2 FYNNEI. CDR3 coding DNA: TGTGCCAGCAGTGAAAGCAGGGGGGGGGAGCTGTTTTTT. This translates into CASSESRGGELFF. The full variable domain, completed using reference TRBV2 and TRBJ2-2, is EPEVTQTPSHQVTQMGQEVILRCVPISNHLYFYWYRQILGQKVEFLVSFYNNEISEKSEIFDDQFSVERPDGSNFTLKIRSTKLEDSAMYFCASSESRGGELFFGEGSRLTVL.

DNA of the CDR3: TGCAGTGCTAGAACCGGGACAAAAGAGACCCAGTACTTC. Translation gives CSARTGTKETQYF. The chain links TRBV20-1 to TRBJ2-5, with D perhaps TRBD1 (6 bases). This CDR3 comprises 13 residues. Germline V gene lookup returns CDR1 DFQATT and CDR2 SNEGSKA (reference sequence). The ends were cut back, 2 bases at V and 3 bases at J, with 10 bases in the middle.

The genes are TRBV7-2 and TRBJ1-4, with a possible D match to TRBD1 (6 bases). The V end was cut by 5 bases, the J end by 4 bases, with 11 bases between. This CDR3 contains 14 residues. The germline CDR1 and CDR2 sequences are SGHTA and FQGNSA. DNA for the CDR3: TGTGCCAGCAGCAAGAGGGGGATTAATGAAAAACTGTTTTTT. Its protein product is CASSKRGINEKLFF.

CDR3 amino acids: CASSQLLAGRVDTQYF. CDR3 nucleotides: TGTGCCAGCAGCCAACTCCTAGCGGGACGAGTGGATACGCAGTATTTT. The rearrangement links TRBV14 to TRBJ2-3; TRBD2 matches at 9 bases. Germline CDR1 and CDR2: SGHDN and FVKESK. Losses at the gene ends were 2 bases for V and 6 bases for J; bases not matched to a gene: 9. The CDR3 runs to 16 residues.

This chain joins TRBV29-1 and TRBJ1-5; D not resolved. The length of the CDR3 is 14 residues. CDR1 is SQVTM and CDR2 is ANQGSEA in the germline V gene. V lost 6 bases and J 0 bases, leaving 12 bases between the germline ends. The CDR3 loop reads CSVSNSYSNQPQHF. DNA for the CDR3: TGCAGCGTCTCAAACAGTTATAGCAATCAGCCCCAGCATTTT.